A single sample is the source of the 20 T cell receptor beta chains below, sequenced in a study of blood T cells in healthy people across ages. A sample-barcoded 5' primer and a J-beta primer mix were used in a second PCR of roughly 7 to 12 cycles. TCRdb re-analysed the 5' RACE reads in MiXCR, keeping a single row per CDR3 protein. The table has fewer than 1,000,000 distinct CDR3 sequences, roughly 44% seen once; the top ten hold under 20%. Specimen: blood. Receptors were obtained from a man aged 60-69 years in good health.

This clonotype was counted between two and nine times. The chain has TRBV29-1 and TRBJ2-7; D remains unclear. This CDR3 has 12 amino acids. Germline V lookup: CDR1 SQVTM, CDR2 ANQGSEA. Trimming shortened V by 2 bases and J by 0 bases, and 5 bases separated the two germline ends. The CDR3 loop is CSVELTSYEQYF. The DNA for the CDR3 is TGCAGCGTTGAACTCACCTCCTACGAGCAGTACTTC.

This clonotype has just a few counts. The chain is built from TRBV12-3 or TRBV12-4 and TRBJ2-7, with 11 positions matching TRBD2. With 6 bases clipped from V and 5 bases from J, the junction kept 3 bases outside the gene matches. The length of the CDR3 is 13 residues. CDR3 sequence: CASRGLAGNEQYF. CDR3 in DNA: TGTGCCAGCAGAGGACTAGCGGGTAACGAGCAGTACTTC.

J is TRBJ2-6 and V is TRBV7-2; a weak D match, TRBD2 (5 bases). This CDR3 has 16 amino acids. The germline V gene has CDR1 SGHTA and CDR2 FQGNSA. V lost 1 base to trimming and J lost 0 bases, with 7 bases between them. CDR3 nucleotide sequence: TGTGCCAGCAGCTTAGACGGGGTCTCTGGGGCCAACGTCCTGACTTTC. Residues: CASSLDGVSGANVLTF.

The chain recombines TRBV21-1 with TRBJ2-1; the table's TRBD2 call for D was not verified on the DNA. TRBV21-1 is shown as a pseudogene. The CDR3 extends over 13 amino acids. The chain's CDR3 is CASPLGTRDEQFF. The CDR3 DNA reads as TGTGCCAGCCCTCTCGGGACTAGGGATGAGCAGTTCTTC.

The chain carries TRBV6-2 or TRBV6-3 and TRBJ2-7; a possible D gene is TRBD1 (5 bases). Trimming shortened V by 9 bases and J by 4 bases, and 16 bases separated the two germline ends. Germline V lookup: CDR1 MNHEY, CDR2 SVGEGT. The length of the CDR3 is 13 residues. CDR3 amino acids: CASSPDIRYEQYF. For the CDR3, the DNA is TGTGCCAGTAGCCCGGACATTCGGTACGAGCAGTACTTC.

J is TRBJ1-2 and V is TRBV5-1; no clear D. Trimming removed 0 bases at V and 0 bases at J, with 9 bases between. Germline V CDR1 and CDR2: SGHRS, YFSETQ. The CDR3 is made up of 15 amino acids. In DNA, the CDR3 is TGCGCCAGCAGCTTGGGGGCCATAGCTAACTATGGCTACACCTTC. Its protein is CASSLGAIANYGYTF.

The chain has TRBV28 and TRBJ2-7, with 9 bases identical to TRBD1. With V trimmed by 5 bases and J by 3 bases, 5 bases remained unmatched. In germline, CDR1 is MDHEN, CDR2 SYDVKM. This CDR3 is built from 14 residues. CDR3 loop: CASSGDRERYEQYF. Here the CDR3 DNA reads TGTGCCAGCAGTGGGGACAGGGAACGCTACGAGCAGTACTTC.

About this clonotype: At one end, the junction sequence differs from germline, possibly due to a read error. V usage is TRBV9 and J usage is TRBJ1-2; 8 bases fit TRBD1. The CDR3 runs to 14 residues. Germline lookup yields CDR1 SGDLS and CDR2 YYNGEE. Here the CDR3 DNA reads TGTGTCAGCAGCGGACAGGGAGGCGGCTTTGGCTACACCTTC. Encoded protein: CVSSGQGGGFGYTF.

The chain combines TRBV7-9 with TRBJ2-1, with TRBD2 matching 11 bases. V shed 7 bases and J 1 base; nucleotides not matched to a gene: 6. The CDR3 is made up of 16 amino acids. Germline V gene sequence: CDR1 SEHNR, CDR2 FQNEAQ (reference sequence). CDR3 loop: CASTTSGGRSYNEQFF. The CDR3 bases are TGTGCCAGCACCACTAGCGGGGGCCGTTCCTACAATGAGCAGTTCTTC. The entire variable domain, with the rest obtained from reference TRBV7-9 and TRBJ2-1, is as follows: DTGVSQNPRHKITKRGQNVTFRCDPISEHNRLYWYRQTLGQGPEFLTYFQNEAQLEKSRLLSDRFSAERPKGSFSTLEIQRTEQGDSAMYLCASTTSGGRSYNEQFFGPGTRLTVL.

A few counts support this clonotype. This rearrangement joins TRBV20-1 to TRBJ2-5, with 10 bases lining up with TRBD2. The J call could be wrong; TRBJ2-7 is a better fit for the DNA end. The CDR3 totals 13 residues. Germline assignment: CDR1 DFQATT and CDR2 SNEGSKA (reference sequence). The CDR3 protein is CSATGTSESEQYF. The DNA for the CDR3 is TGCAGTGCTACCGGGACTAGCGAGTCCGAGCAGTACTTC.

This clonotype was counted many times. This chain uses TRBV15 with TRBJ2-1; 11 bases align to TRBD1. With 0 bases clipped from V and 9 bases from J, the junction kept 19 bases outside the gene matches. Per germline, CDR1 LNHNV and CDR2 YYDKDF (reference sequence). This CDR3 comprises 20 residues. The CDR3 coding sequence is TGTGCCACCAGCAGAGATCCACCCTCAAGGACAGGGGGCGGAGCAGGTGAGCAGTTCTTC. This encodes CATSRDPPSRTGGGAGEQFF.

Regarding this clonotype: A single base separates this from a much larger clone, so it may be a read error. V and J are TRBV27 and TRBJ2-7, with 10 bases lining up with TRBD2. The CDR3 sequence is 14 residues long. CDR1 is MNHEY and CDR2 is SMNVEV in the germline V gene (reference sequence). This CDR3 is CASTLSGGAYEQYF. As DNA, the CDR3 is TGTGCCAGCACTCTGAGCGGGGGGGCCTATGAGCAGTACTTC.

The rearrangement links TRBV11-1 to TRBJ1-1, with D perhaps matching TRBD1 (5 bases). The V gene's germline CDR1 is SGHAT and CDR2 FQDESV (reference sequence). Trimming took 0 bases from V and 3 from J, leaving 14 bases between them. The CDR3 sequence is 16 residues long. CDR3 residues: CASSLARGTGHTEAFF. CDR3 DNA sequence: TGTGCCAGCAGCTTAGCCCGAGGGACTGGCCACACTGAAGCTTTCTTT.

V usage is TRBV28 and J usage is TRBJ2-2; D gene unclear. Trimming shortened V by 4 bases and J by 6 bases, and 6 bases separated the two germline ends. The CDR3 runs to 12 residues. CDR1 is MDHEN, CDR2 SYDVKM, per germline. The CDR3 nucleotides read TGTGCCAGCAGTTCTCTTCCCGGGGAGCTGTTTTTT. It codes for CASSSLPGELFF.

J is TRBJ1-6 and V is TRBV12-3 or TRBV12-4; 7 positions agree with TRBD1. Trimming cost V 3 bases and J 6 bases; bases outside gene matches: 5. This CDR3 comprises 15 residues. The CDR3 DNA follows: TGTGCCAGCAGTTTTTCGACAGGGTCTAATTCACCCCTCCACTTT. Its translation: CASSFSTGSNSPLHF.

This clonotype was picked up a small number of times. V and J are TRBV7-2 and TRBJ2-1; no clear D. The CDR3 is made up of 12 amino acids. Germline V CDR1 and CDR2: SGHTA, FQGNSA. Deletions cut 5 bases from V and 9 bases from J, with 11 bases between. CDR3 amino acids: CASSVVFGEQFF. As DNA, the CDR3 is TGTGCCAGCAGCGTAGTATTTGGTGAGCAGTTCTTC.

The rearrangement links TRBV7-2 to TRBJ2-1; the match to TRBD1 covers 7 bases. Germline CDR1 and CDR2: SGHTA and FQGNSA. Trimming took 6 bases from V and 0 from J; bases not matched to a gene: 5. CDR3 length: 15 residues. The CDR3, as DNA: TGTGCCAGCAGACCGGGACAGAGCTCCTACAATGAGCAGTTCTTC. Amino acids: CASRPGQSSYNEQFF.

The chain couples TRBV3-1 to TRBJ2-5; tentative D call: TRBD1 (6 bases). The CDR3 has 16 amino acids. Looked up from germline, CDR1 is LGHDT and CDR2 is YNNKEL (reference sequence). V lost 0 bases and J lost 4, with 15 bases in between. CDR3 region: CASSQEGYRAGETQYF. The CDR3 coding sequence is TGTGCCAGCAGCCAAGAAGGTTACAGGGCGGGAGAGACCCAGTACTTC.

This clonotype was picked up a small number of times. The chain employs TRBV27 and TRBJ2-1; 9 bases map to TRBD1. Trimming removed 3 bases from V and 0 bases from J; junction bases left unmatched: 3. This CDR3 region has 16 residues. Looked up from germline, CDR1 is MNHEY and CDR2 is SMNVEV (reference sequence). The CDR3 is CASSFTGGVSYNEQFF. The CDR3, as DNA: TGTGCCAGCAGTTTCACAGGGGGCGTCTCCTACAATGAGCAGTTCTTC.

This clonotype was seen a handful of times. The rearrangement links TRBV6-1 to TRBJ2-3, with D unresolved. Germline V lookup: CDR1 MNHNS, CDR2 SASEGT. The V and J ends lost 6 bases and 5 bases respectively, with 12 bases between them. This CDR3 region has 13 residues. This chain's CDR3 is CASSQSWQDTQYF. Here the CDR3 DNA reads TGTGCCAGCAGCCAGAGCTGGCAAGATACGCAGTATTTT.